A single sample is the source of the 31 T cell receptor beta chains below, sequenced in a study of T-cell memory formation after mild COVID-19. Via MiXCR, TCRdb re-called the 5' RACE reads, giving one row per CDR3 protein. The sample has a few hundred thousand distinct CDR3 sequences; approximately 10% are singletons. The sequencing input was PBMCs or a T cell subset sorted from them (not recorded which). These receptors came from a man in his late teens or twenties who had mild COVID-19 (a few samples of this study predate the infection). Cell type and time point are not known.

This clonotype was seen a few times. The chain recombines TRBV2 with TRBJ2-1; 11 nucleotides agree with TRBD1. CDR1 is SNHLY, CDR2 FYNNEI, per germline. V lost 8 bases and J lost 6; bases outside the gene matches: 3. CDR3 length: 13 amino acids. The CDR3 region is CASQGTGGNEQFF. The CDR3 DNA reads as TGTGCCAGCCAGGGGACAGGGGGCAATGAGCAGTTCTTC. The variable domain in full, with the rest retrieved from reference TRBV2 and TRBJ2-1, is EPEVTQTPSHQVTQMGQEVILRCVPISNHLYFYWYRQILGQKVEFLVSFYNNEISEKSEIFDDQFSVERPDGSNFTLKIRSTKLEDSAMYFCASQGTGGNEQFFGPGTRLTVL.

This clonotype was detected only a few times. This sequence joins TRBV7-2 and TRBJ1-2; D remains unclear. The V end was cut by 1 base, the J end by 2 bases, with 5 bases between. Germline CDR1 and CDR2: SGHTA and FQGNSA. The CDR3 totals 13 residues. The CDR3 region is CASSLDENYGYTF. The CDR3 DNA sequence: TGTGCCAGCAGCTTAGACGAGAACTATGGCTACACCTTC.

The chain links TRBV20-1 to TRBJ2-7; the match to TRBD1 covers 11 bases. CDR1 is DFQATT, CDR2 SNEGSKA, per germline (reference sequence). CDR3 length equals 17 residues. With 6 bases clipped from V and 3 bases from J, the junction kept 16 bases outside the gene matches. CDR3 bases: TGCAGTGCCAAAACCCTGATGGGACAGGGGGACAACTACGAGCAGTACTTC. This sequence encodes CSAKTLMGQGDNYEQYF.

This clonotype occurred a few times. The chain employs TRBV4-1 and TRBJ2-7; D remains ambiguous. Looked up from germline, CDR1 is MGHRA and CDR2 is YSYEKL. V shed 1 base and J shed 4 bases, with 17 bases lying between them. The CDR3 is made up of 16 amino acids. The CDR3: CASSQASGSREYEQYF. The CDR3 coding sequence is TGCGCCAGCAGCCAAGCTTCGGGTAGTAGGGAATACGAGCAGTACTTC.

The chain combines TRBV5-4 with TRBJ2-7; tentative D call: TRBD1 (5 bases). The V gene lost 3 bases and the J gene lost 0 bases, with 10 bases spanning the gap. CDR3 length equals 14 residues. CDR1 is SGHNT, CDR2 YYREEE, per germline (reference sequence). CDR3 in DNA: TGTGCCAGCAGCTACCCAGACAGCTCCTACGAGCAGTACTTC. Its translation is CASSYPDSSYEQYF.

This clonotype occurred a few times. This chain links TRBV7-9 with TRBJ1-3; no reliable D call. Germline V gives CDR1 SEHNR, CDR2 FQNEAQ (reference sequence). The CDR3 is 18 residues long. V was clipped by 2 bases and J by 0 bases, with 17 bases between them. CDR3 coding DNA: TGTGCCAGCAGCTTAACTCCGGGATACCAACGCTCTGGAAACACCATATATTTT. Its protein is CASSLTPGYQRSGNTIYF.

This clonotype turned up a few times. The chain is built from TRBV9 and TRBJ1-1, with D uncertain. Germline CDR1 SGDLS, CDR2 YYNGEE. This CDR3 comprises 13 residues. V lost 0 bases, J lost 4 bases, and 7 bases lay in between. CDR3 sequence (DNA): TGTGCCAGCAGCGTAGATCGTGGCACTGAAGCTTTCTTT. Its translation: CASSVDRGTEAFF.

This clonotype was found a few times. This chain connects TRBV20-1 to TRBJ2-3; 9 bases align to TRBD2. Germline values: CDR1 DFQATT, CDR2 SNEGSKA (reference sequence). The ends lost 6 bases at V and 0 bases at J; junction bases unmatched: 13. This CDR3 comprises 17 residues. The CDR3 DNA reads TGCAGTGCCCCAGGGGGTAGCGGGGGAATAAGCACAGATACGCAGTATTTT. It encodes CSAPGGSGGISTDTQYF.

This clonotype was counted ten times or more. This chain joins TRBV7-8 and TRBJ2-7; D gene unclear. The CDR3 loop spans 15 amino acids. CDR1 and CDR2 (germline): SGHVS, FQNEAQ. Trimming pared 0 bases from V and 2 bases from J, leaving 11 bases between. Here the CDR3 reads CASSLALAGAYEQYF. The DNA for the CDR3 is TGTGCCAGCAGCTTAGCGCTGGCAGGCGCCTACGAGCAGTACTTC.

At least ten counts were recorded for this clonotype. This chain uses TRBV5-1 with TRBJ2-5; D may be TRBD1 or TRBD2 (5 bases each). CDR1 is SGHRS, CDR2 YFSETQ, per germline. CDR3 size: 15 residues. Trimming took off 0 bases at V and 3 bases at J, with 12 bases between the two ends. The DNA of the CDR3 is TGCGCCAGCAGCTTGGAGGGACCAAGGGAAGAGACCCAGTACTTC. Protein product: CASSLEGPREETQYF.

The V call is TRBV12-3 or TRBV12-4, the J call TRBJ1-2, with TRBD1 matching over 7 bases. The junction had 5 bases not matched to a gene; V was cut back by 2 bases and J by 5 bases. The CDR3 contains 14 residues. CDR3 residues: CASSLNQQGYGYTF. As DNA, the CDR3 is TGTGCCAGCAGTTTAAACCAACAGGGGTATGGCTACACCTTC.

In its sample, this clonotype was seen a few times. The chain recombines TRBV25-1 with TRBJ1-6; no clear D gene. This CDR3 contains 14 residues. Trimming cost V 0 bases and J 6 bases, with 6 bases left between them. Per the germline V gene, CDR1 is MGHDK and CDR2 is SYGVNS. The chain's CDR3 is CASSEYSINSPLHF. CDR3 bases: TGTGCCAGCAGTGAATACTCCATTAATTCACCCCTCCACTTT.

V and J are TRBV6-5 and TRBJ2-7; tentatively, D is TRBD2 (6 bases). The length of the CDR3 is 12 residues. Germline V gives CDR1 MNHEY, CDR2 SVGAGI. The ends were cut back, 5 bases at V and 4 bases at J, with 9 bases in the middle. DNA for the CDR3: TGTGCCAGCAGTGCCCGGGGGTACGAGCAGTACTTC. Encoded protein: CASSARGYEQYF.

This clonotype has ten or more counts. The chain joins TRBV11-2 to TRBJ2-7; TRBD2 matches at 8 bases. Trimming cost V 6 bases and J 3 bases; bases outside gene matches: 13. The CDR3 has 16 amino acids. From germline, CDR1 is SGHAT and CDR2 FQNNGV. The CDR3 protein is CASRRLIKRGSYEQYF. CDR3 nucleotides: TGTGCCAGCAGGAGGCTTATTAAGCGGGGGAGCTACGAGCAGTACTTC.

This clonotype was observed at least ten times. J is TRBJ1-4 and V is TRBV25-1; D gene uncertain. The germline V gene encodes CDR1 MGHDK and CDR2 SYGVNS. Trimming took off 7 bases at V and 5 bases at J, with 11 bases between the two ends. The CDR3 has 13 amino acids. The CDR3: CASNARLNEKLFF. The CDR3, as DNA: TGTGCCAGCAATGCACGGCTAAATGAAAAACTGTTTTTT.

The CDR3, as DNA: TGTGCCAGCCGTAAATCCACAGGGGGCTACACTGAAGCTTTCTTT. It encodes CASRKSTGGYTEAFF. V usage is TRBV12-3 or TRBV12-4 and J usage is TRBJ1-1; 9 positions agree with TRBD1. CDR3 size: 15 residues. With V trimmed by 8 bases and J by 3 bases, 10 bases remained unmatched.

V and J are TRBV3-1 and TRBJ1-2, with D unresolved. With 0 bases removed from V and 8 bases from J, the gap between germline ends came to 13 bases. Looked up from germline, CDR1 is LGHDT and CDR2 is YNNKEL (reference sequence). This CDR3 has 14 amino acids. CDR3 bases: TGTGCCAGCAGCCAAGATCTAGCCCTCGGAGGCTACACCTTC. Translation gives CASSQDLALGGYTF.

This clonotype has only a few counts. The chain employs TRBV12-3 or TRBV12-4 and TRBJ1-1; no firm D call. V gave up 2 bases and J gave up 4 bases, with 11 bases separating them. This CDR3 region has 14 residues. The chain's CDR3 is CASSLFRRSTEAFF. The CDR3 DNA sequence: TGTGCCAGCAGTTTATTTCGGCGGTCCACTGAAGCTTTCTTT.

The V call is TRBV5-1, the J call TRBJ2-4, with TRBD1 matching over 11 bases. CDR3 length equals 15 residues. V was pared by 2 bases and J by 11 bases, with 9 bases of the junction left unmatched. Germline values: CDR1 SGHRS, CDR2 YFSETQ. The CDR3 region has the DNA TGCGCCAGCAGCTTAGGGACAGGGGGGCTCCCGGTTCAGTACTTC. This encodes CASSLGTGGLPVQYF.

The J gene is TRBJ1-5, the V gene TRBV29-1; 8 nucleotides agree with TRBD1. The CDR3 sequence is 13 residues long. In germline, CDR1 is SQVTM, CDR2 ANQGSEA. Trimming at V came to 4 bases and at J to 6 bases, leaving 5 bases not matched to a gene. The CDR3: CSVGQGASQPQHF. The CDR3 DNA reads as TGCAGCGTTGGGCAGGGGGCGAGTCAGCCCCAGCATTTT.

This sequence joins TRBV4-2 and TRBJ1-6; D remains unclear. This CDR3 region has 16 residues. Between the trimmed V and J ends, which lost 4 bases and 0 bases, there was a span of 10 bases. Germline CDR1 LGHNA, CDR2 YNFKEQ. The CDR3 nucleotides read TGTGCCAGCAGCCCGGGCAGGAGCTCCTATAATTCACCCCTCCACTTT. It yields the protein CASSPGRSSYNSPLHF.

This clonotype was seen more than once but under ten times. This rearrangement joins TRBV29-1 to TRBJ1-5, with D unresolved. V was pared by 4 bases and J by 4 bases, with 11 bases between. The germline CDR1 and CDR2 sequences are SQVTM and ANQGSEA. The CDR3 covers 13 residues. CDR3 loop: CSVVSDGNQPQHF. In DNA, the CDR3 is TGCAGCGTTGTCTCGGATGGGAATCAGCCCCAGCATTTT.

This clonotype was picked up many times. This chain connects TRBV27 to TRBJ1-2, with TRBD1 identical over 8 bases. Looked up from germline, CDR1 is MNHEY and CDR2 is SMNVEV (reference sequence). Unmatched junction bases numbered 2, after V lost 5 bases and J lost 3 bases. The CDR3 spans 13 residues. CDR3 loop: CASSATGDYGYTF. CDR3 sequence (DNA): TGTGCCAGCAGTGCGACAGGGGACTATGGCTACACCTTC.

The rearrangement links TRBV7-9 to TRBJ1-1; the D gene is possibly TRBD1 (6 bases). Per the germline V gene, CDR1 is SEHNR and CDR2 is FQNEAQ (reference sequence). Trimming stripped 3 bases from V and 7 bases from J, with 12 bases between. The CDR3 is made up of 13 amino acids. The CDR3 DNA reads TGTGCCAGCAGCTTGCCCCAGGGGATTGAAGCTTTCTTT. Its translation: CASSLPQGIEAFF. Full variable domain (outside the CDR3, taken from reference TRBV7-9 and TRBJ1-1): DTGVSQNPRHKITKRGQNVTFRCDPISEHNRLYWYRQTLGQGPEFLTYFQNEAQLEKSRLLSDRFSAERPKGSFSTLEIQRTEQGDSAMYLCASSLPQGIEAFFGQGTRLTVV.

The chain is built from TRBV5-4 and TRBJ1-2; D ambiguous. Trimming left V 2 bases short and J 8 bases short, with 10 bases between. Germline V gene data show CDR1 as SGHNT and CDR2 as YYREEE (reference sequence). The CDR3 covers 12 residues. CDR3 sequence: CASSFGGSGYTF. As DNA, the CDR3 is TGTGCCAGCAGCTTTGGAGGGAGCGGCTACACCTTC.

This clonotype was observed at least ten times. Germline is not matched at one junction end, which may reflect a read error. The rearrangement joins TRBV7-8 to TRBJ1-2; a possible D gene is TRBD1 (5 bases). Germline V lookup: CDR1 SGHVS, CDR2 FQNEAQ. The CDR3 length is 15 residues. This CDR3 is CASTLLQGPSYGYTF. CDR3 DNA: TGTGCCAGCACCTTACTCCAGGGCCCCTCCTATGGCTACACCTTC.

This chain connects TRBV4-3 to TRBJ2-7; TRBD1 matches at 7 bases. The V gene's germline CDR1 is LGHNA and CDR2 YSLEER. J lost 6 bases, V lost 0 bases, and 11 bases had no gene match. There are 16 residues in the CDR3. CDR3 sequence: CASSQDTRGQAVEQYF. DNA for the CDR3: TGCGCCAGCAGCCAAGATACGAGGGGGCAGGCAGTCGAGCAGTACTTC.

DNA for the CDR3: TGTGCCAGCAGGAGGGGACTTCGAGACACAGATACGCAGTATTTT. Protein sequence: CASRRGLRDTDTQYF. The chain couples TRBV6-2 or TRBV6-3 to TRBJ2-3; possible D gene TRBD2, 6 bases. Between the trimmed V and J ends, which lost 6 bases and 2 bases, there was a span of 15 bases. CDR1 is MNHEY, CDR2 SVGEGT, per germline. The CDR3 contains 15 residues.

This clonotype was counted only a few times. The chain combines TRBV12-3 or TRBV12-4 with TRBJ1-1, with D possibly being TRBD1 (5 bases). The CDR3 covers 13 residues. V was clipped by 4 bases and J by 4 bases, with 10 bases between them. The CDR3: CASSSGFGTEAFF. DNA of the CDR3: TGTGCCAGCAGTTCAGGGTTCGGCACTGAAGCTTTCTTT.

This chain links TRBV12-5 with TRBJ2-1; D possibly matches TRBD1 or TRBD2 (5 bases each). The germline V gene has CDR1 LGHNT and CDR2 FRNRAP. With 2 bases removed from V and 7 bases from J, the gap between germline ends came to 9 bases. CDR3 length: 13 amino acids. The CDR3 DNA is TGTGCTAGTGGTTTGCAGAGGGGTAATGAGCAGTTCTTC. This sequence encodes CASGLQRGNEQFF.

The rearrangement uses TRBV7-9 and TRBJ2-2; 7 bases line up with TRBD1. The germline V gene encodes CDR1 SEHNR and CDR2 FQNEAQ (reference sequence). After removal of 5 bases from V and 0 bases from J, the junction contained 3 bases not matched to a gene. This CDR3 is built from 15 residues. CDR3 sequence: CASSTGQANTGELFF. CDR3 nucleotides: TGTGCCAGCAGCACCGGACAGGCGAACACCGGGGAGCTGTTTTTT.